Sequencing of this T cell receptor (beta chain) was carried out in a study of T cell repertoires and HLA-DP antigens. Across the study: In vitro CD4+ alloreactivity was against HeLa-presented HLA-DP.

The CDR3 sequence is 16 residues long. V lost 5 bases and J 5 bases, leaving 21 bases between the germline ends. Per the germline V gene, CDR1 is SGHTA and CDR2 is FQGNSA. Details on this clone: The antigen remains undetermined.

Primers targeted 54 TRBV and 13 TRBJ segments. Sequencing was performed with immunoSEQ multiplex PCR; in TCRdb, only in-frame clones are kept and a portion is missing. The table records approximately 100,000 clones, 86% of them present only once. The clonotype was recovered from a man aged 50 to 59 in good health and CMV-seronegative. The genes are TRBV7-2 and TRBJ1-1, with a possible D match to TRBD1 (6 bases). Specimen: CD4+ T cells from PBMCs. CDR3 region: CASSQYGQRSWTEAFF. DNA for the CDR3: TGTGCCAGCAGCCAATATGGACAGAGAAGTTGGACTGAAGCTTTCTTT.